This T cell receptor (beta chain) comes out of a study of T cell changes during pregnancy in multiple sclerosis. The V gene's germline CDR1 is MGHRA and CDR2 YSYEKL. V was trimmed by 5 bases and J by 6 bases, leaving 7 bases between them. The CDR3 has 11 amino acids. Profiling relied on immunoSEQ multiplex PCR, and the TCRdb table lists in-frame clones only, not all of them. Here the sample spans approximately 37,000 clones, roughly 90% being singletons. The input for sequencing was CD8+ T cells from peripheral blood mononuclear cells, taken in the first trimester of pregnancy. The gene calls are TRBV4-1 and TRBJ1-1, with no clear D. This clonotype was sampled from a female donor with multiple sclerosis, enrolled in a pregnancy study. CDR3 protein: CASSGPSEAFF. For the CDR3, the DNA is TGCGCCAGCAGCGGCCCTTCTGAAGCTTTCTTT.